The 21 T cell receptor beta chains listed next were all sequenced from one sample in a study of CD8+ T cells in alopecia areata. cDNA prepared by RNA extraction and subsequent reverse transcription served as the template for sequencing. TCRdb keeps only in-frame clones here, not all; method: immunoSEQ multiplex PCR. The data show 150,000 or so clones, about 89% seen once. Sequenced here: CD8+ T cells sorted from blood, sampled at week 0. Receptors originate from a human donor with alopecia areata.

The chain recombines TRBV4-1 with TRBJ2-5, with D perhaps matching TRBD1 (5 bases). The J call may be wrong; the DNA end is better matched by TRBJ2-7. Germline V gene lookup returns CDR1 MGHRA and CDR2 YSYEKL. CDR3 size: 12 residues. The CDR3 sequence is CASSGASYEQYF. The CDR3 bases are TGCGCCAGCAGCGGGGCCTCCTACGAGCAGTACTTC.

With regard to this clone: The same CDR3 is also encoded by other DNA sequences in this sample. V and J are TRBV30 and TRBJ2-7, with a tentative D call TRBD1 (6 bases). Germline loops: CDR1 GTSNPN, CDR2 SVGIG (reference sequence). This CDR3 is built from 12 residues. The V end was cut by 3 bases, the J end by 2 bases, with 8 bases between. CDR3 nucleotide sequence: TGTGCCTGGAGACAGGGAACCTACGAGCAGTACTTC. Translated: CAWRQGTYEQYF.

The CDR3 nucleotides read TGTGCCAGCAGCTCAGGGACCCCGGATACGCAGTATTTT. Translating gives CASSSGTPDTQYF. J is TRBJ2-3 and V is TRBV7-9, with D perhaps assigned TRBD1 or TRBD2 (5 bases each). Germline assignment: CDR1 SEHNR and CDR2 FQNEAQ (reference sequence). The CDR3 is made up of 13 amino acids. Trimming left V 4 bases short and J 6 bases short, with 11 bases between. The full variable domain, completed using reference TRBV7-9 and TRBJ2-3, is DTGVSQNPRHKITKRGQNVTFRCDPISEHNRLYWYRQTLGQGPEFLTYFQNEAQLEKSRLLSDRFSAERPKGSFSTLEIQRTEQGDSAMYLCASSSGTPDTQYFGPGTRLTVL.

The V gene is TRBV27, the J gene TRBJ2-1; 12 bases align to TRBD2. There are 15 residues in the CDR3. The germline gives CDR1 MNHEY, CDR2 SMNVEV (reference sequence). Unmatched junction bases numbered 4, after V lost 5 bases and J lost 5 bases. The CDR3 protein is CASSPLAGGDNEQFF. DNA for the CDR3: TGTGCCAGCAGTCCCCTAGCGGGGGGGGACAATGAGCAGTTCTTC.

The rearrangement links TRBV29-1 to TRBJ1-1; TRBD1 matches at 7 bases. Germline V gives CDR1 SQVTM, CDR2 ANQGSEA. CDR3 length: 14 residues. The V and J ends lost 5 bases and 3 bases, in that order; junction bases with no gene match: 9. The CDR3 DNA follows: TGCAGCGTTTTTGGTGCAGGGGGTTACACTGAAGCTTTCTTT. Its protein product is CSVFGAGGYTEAFF.

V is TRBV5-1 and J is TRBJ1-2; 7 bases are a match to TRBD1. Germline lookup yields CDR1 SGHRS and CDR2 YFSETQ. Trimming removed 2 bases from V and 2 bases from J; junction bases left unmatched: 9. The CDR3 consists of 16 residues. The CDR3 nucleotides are TGCGCCAGCAGCTTCCAAGTTACAGGGGAGAACTATGGCTACACCTTC. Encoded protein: CASSFQVTGENYGYTF.

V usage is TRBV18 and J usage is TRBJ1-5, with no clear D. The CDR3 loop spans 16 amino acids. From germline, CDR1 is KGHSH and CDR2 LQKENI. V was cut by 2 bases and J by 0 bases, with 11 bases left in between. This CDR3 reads CASSPGEIISNQPQHF. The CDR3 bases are TGTGCCAGCTCACCAGGGGAAATTATTAGCAATCAGCCCCAGCATTTT.

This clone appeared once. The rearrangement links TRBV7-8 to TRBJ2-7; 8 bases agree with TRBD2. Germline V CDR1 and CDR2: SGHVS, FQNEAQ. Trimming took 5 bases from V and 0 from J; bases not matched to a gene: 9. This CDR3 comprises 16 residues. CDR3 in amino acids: CASSLDSGRASYEQYF. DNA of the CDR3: TGTGCCAGCAGCCTAGACAGCGGGAGAGCCTCCTACGAGCAGTACTTC.

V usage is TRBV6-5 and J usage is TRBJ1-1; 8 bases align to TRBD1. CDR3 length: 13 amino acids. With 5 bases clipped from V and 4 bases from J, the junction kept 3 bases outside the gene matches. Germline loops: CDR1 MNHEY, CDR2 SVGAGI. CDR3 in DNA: TGTGCCAGCAGTACTACAGGGGGCACTGAAGCTTTCTTT. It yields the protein CASSTTGGTEAFF.

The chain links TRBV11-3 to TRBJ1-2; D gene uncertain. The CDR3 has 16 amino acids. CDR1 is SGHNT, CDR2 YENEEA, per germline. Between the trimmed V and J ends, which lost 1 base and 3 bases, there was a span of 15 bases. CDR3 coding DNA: TGTGCCAGCAGCTTAGGCCCCCAGACGAACGACTATGGCTACACCTTC. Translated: CASSLGPQTNDYGYTF.

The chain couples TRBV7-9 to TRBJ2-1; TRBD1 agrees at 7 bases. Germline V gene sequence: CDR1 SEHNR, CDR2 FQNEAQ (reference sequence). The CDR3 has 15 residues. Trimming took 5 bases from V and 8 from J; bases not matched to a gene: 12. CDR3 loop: CASSARQGISYEQFF. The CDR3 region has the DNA TGTGCCAGCAGCGCACGACAGGGTATATCGTATGAGCAGTTCTTC.

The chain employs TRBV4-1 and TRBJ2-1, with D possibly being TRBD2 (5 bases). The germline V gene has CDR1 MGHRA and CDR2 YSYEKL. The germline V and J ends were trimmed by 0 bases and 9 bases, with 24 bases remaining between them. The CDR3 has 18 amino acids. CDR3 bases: TGCGCCAGCAGCCAAGAGCATTTCGGAGCGGTGATCGCCAGTGAGCAGTTCTTC. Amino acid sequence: CASSQEHFGAVIASEQFF.

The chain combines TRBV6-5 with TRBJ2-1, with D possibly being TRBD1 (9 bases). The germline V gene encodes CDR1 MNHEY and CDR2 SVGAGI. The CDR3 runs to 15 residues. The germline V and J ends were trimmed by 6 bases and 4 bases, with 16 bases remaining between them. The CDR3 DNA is TGTGCCAGCAGAATAGCGGGACAGGGTTACAATGAGCAGTTCTTC. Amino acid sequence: CASRIAGQGYNEQFF.

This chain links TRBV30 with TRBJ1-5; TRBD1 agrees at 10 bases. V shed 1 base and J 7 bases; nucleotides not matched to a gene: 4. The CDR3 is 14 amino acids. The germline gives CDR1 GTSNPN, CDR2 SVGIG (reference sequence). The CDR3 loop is CAWSGRQGAQPQHF. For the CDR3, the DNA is TGTGCCTGGAGTGGACGACAGGGGGCCCAGCCCCAGCATTTT.

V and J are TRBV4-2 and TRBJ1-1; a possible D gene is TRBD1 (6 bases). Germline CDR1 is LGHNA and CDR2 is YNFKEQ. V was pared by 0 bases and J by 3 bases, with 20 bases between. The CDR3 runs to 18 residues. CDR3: CASSQDARDTQADTEAFF. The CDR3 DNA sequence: TGTGCCAGCAGCCAAGATGCCCGGGACACCCAGGCGGACACTGAAGCTTTCTTT.

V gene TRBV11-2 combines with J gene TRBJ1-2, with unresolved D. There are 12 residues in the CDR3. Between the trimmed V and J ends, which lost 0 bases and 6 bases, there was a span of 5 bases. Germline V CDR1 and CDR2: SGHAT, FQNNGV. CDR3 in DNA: TGTGCCAGCAGCTTAGATGGGGATGGCTACACCTTC. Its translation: CASSLDGDGYTF.

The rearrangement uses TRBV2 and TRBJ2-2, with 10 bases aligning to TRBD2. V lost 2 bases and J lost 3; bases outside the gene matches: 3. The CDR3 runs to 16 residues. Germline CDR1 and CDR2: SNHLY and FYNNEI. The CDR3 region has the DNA TGTGCCAGCAGTGAAAGCCTAGCGGGAGACACCGGGGAGCTGTTTTTT. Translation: CASSESLAGDTGELFF.

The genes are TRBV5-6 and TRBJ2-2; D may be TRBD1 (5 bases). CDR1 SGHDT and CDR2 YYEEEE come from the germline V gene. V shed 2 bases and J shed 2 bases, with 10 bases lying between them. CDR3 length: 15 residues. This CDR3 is CASSFRTTNTGELFF. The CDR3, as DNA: TGTGCCAGCAGCTTTCGGACAACAAACACCGGGGAGCTGTTTTTT.

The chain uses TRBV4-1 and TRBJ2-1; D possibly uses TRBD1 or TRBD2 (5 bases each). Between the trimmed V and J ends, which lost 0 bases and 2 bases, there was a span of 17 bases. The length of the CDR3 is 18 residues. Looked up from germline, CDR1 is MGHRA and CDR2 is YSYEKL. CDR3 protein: CASSQEDGTASTYNEQFF. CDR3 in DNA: TGCGCCAGCAGCCAAGAGGATGGGACGGCGTCAACCTACAATGAGCAGTTCTTC.

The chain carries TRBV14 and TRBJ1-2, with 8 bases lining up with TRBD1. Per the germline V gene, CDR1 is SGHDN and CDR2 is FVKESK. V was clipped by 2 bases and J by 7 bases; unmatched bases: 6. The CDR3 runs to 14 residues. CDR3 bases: TGTGCCAGCAGCCAAACTGGACAGGGCTTTGGCTACACCTTC. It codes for CASSQTGQGFGYTF. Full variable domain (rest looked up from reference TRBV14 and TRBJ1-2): EAGVTQFPSHSVIEKGQTVTLRCDPISGHDNLYWYRRVMGKEIKFLLHFVKESKQDESGMPNNRFLAERTGGTYSTLKVQPAELEDSGVYFCASSQTGQGFGYTFGSGTRLTVV.

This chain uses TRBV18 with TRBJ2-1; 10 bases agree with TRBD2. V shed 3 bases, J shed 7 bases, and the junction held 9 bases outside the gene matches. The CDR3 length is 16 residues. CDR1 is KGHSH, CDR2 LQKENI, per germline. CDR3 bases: TGTGCCAGCTCACCCCTGAAGCGGGAGGGCCTTAATGAGCAGTTCTTC. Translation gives CASSPLKREGLNEQFF.